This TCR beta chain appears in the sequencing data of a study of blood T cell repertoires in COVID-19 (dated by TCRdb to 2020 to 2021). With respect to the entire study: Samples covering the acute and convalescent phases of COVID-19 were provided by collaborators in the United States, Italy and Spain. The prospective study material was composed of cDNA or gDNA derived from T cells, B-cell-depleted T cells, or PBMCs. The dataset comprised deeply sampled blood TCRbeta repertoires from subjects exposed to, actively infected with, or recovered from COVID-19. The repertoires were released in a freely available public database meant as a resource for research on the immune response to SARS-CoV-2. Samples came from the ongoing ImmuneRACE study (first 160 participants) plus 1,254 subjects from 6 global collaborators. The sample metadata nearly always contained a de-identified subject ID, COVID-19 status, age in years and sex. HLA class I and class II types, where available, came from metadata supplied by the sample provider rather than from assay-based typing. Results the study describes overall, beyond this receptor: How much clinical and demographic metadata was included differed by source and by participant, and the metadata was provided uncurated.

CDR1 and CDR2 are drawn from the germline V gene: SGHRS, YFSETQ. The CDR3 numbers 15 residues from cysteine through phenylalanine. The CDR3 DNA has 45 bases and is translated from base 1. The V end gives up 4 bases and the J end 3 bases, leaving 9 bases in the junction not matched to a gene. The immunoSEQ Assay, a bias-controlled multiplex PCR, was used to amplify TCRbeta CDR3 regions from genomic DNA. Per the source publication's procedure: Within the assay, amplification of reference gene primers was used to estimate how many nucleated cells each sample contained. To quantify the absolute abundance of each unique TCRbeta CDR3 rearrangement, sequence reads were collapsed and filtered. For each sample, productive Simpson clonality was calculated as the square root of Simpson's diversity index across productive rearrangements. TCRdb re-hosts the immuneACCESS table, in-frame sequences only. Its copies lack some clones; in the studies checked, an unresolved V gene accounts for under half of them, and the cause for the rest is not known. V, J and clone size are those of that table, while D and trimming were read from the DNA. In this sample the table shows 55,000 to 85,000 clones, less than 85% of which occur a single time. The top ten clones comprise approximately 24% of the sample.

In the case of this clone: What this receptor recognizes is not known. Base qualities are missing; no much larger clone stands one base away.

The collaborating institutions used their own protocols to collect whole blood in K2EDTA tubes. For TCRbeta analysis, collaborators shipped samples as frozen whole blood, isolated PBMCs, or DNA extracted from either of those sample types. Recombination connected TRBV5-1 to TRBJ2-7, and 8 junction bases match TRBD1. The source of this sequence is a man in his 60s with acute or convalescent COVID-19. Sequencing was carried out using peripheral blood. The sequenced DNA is TGCGCCAGCAGCGTCCTCGGGACAGGTGGCTACGAGCAGTACTTC. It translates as CASSVLGTGGYEQYF.